This T cell receptor beta chain was captured by sequencing in a study of T cells in Graves' hyperthyroidism and ophthalmopathy (dated by TCRdb to the late 2010s). Regarding the complete study: Peripheral blood was collected at initial diagnosis, before any treatment. The paper describes TCR Vbeta CDR3 sequencing of fewer than 150 peripheral blood samples, made up of about 41 ophthalmopathy patients, more than 70 hyperthyroidism patients and about 17 progressor patients. For training and testing, the 100 or so patients in the discovery cohort were randomly divided in a 7:3 ratio. Following sampling, methimazole starting at 30 mg daily was given to hyperthyroidism patients, and high-dose intravenous methylprednisolone was given to ophthalmopathy patients. In addition, the study compared T-cell repertoires in thyroid tissue and in blood from five to seven Graves' hyperthyroidism patients. TCR V-J signatures able to tell the groups apart were searched for in a discovery cohort of 95 to 100 patients, of whom more than 40 had Graves' ophthalmopathy and some 60 had stable Graves' hyperthyroidism. Prospective prediction of ophthalmopathy was tested in an independent validation cohort consisting of fewer than 20 hyperthyroidism patients and some 17 patients who later progressed to ophthalmopathy. What the authors observed across the whole study: In cross-validation, a model built on a 13 V-J signature told ophthalmopathy apart from stable hyperthyroidism with 87.88% sensitivity and roughly 82% specificity, and in testing the same model reached 80%/75%. In validation, the model predicted progression to ophthalmopathy with about 71% sensitivity and less than 80% specificity, a median of around 6.6 months before onset. Sample size was not statistically predetermined, and investigators were not blinded to group allocation. Most expanded thyroid clonotypes (frequency above 0.001) were also found in blood, which suggests that blood repertoires may mirror thyroid immune responses.

The germline V end is reduced by 4 bases and the J end by 6 bases; junction bases left unmatched: 3. CDR1 and CDR2 are read off the germline V gene as SQVTM and ANQGSEA. The CDR3 contains 12 residues, cysteine and phenylalanine counted. The CDR3 DNA has 36 bases and is translated from base 1. With respect to this clonotype: The antigen this receptor binds is unknown. Within one base of it there is no much larger clone, and no base qualities were kept.

Ophthalmopathy patients had moderately to severely active disease, with a Clinical Activity Score of 3 or more, a NOSPECS grade of 4 or more, and a disease duration of less than 3 months. Exclusion was applied to patients with uncontrolled infections, other autoimmune diseases, pregnancy or lactation. Diagnoses were established on the basis of clinical symptoms, serum thyroxine and TRAb, thyroid ultrasound, and orbital computed tomography. PBMCs were isolated from approximately 10 ml of fresh peripheral blood by Ficoll-Paque density gradient centrifugation. Total RNA was extracted using Trizol reagent, and RNA quality was assessed on an Agilent 2100 Bioanalyzer. The TCR beta CDR3 regions were amplified from RNA transcripts. The first round of RT-PCR for the TCR CDR3 was performed with the HTBI primer set and the Qiagen OneStep RT-PCR kit. Libraries were constructed in a second round of multiplex PCR, after which size selection and purification were carried out. Paired-end sequencing of the libraries was performed with 100 bp reads on an Illumina HiSeq2000. Under the source paper's analysis protocol: Raw data were processed with SOAPnuke, discarding reads with adapters, uncalled bases, mean Phred below 15, or no exact constant-primer or identifier match. High-quality paired reads were merged using COPE v1.2.5, and each unique nucleotide sequence was defined as a clonotype. MiTCR v1.1 was used to align the clonotypes against IMGT TRBV, TRBD and TRBJ reference segments. The analysis included only V-J combinations with a frequency above 0.0001, which together covered around 99% of the repertoires. The TCS score was defined as F50 (clonal expansion) divided by E x V (chaos), with BLOSUM62-based TCRdist calculated between CDR3 peptides within each V-J. Welch's t-statistics and random forest reduced fewer than 550 V-J features to 13, which were used in a naive Bayes classifier (R e1071). TCRdb took the public reads, trimmed them with fastp at Q25, ran MiXCR for clone calling and kept in-frame beta chains. Every CDR3 protein is listed once, alongside the most common genes and DNA of its rows. Clone size and V and J calls follow TCRdb, not the original study. For this sample there are 500,000 to 650,000 distinct CDR3 sequences; about 20% appear just once. The ten largest clones represent less than 55% of the sample.

Sequencing was carried out using blood. This TCR was sampled from a man in his forties with Graves' ophthalmopathy. The chain uses TRBV29-1 and TRBJ2-7, and 10 junction bases match TRBD1. The DNA sequence follows: TGCAGCGTTGGACAGGGGGCCCTCGAGCAGTACTTC. Its protein product is CSVGQGALEQYF.